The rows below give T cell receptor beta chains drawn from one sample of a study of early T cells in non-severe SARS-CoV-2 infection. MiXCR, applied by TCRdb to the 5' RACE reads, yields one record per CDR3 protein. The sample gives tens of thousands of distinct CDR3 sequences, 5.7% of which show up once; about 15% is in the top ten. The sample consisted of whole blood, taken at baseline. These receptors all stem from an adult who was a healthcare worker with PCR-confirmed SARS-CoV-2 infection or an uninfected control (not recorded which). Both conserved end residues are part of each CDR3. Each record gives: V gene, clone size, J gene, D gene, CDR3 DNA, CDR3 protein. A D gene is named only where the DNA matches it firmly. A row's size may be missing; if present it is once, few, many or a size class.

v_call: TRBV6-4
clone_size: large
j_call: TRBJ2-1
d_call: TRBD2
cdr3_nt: TGTGCCAGCAGTCAACAAGCGGGAGAGTACAATGAGCAGTTCTTC
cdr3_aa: CASSQQAGEYNEQFF

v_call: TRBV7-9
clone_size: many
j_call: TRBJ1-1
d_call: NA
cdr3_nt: TGTGCCAGCCAGAGCTCCAGTTCTGGGACTGAAGCTTTCTTT
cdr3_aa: CASQSSSSGTEAFF

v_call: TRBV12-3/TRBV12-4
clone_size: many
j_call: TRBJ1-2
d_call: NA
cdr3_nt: TGTGCCAGCAGTTTTGGGGCGGCCGGCTACACCTTC
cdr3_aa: CASSFGAAGYTF

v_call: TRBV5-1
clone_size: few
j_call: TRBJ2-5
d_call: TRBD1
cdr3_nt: TGCGCCAGCAGCGCGACAGGGACCGAGACCCAGTACTTC
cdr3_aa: CASSATGTETQYF

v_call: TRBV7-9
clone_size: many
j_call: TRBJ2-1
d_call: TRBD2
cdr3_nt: TGTGCCAGCAGCTTCCTAGCGGGGGGGAAAGATGAGCAGTTCTTC
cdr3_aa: CASSFLAGGKDEQFF

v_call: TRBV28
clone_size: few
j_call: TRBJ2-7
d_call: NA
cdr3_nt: TGTGCCAGCAGTGCCCCGGGCACAGGAGCCTACGAGCAGTACTTC
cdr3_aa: CASSAPGTGAYEQYF

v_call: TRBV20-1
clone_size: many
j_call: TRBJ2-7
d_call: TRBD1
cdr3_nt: TGCAGTGCTAGAAGGACAGGGCCAGCCTACGAGCAGTACTTC
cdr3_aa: CSARRTGPAYEQYF

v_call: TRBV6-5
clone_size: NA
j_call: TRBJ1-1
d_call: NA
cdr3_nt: TGTGCCAGCAGTAACCAATGGGGTGAAGCTTTCTTT
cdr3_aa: CASSNQWGEAFF

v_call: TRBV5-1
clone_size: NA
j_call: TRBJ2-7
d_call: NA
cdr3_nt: TGCGCCACAGCAGCCTTGGGGGGCTACGAGCAGTACTTC
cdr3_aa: CATAALGGYEQYF

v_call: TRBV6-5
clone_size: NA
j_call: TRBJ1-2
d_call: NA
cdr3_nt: TGTGCCAGCAGTAGTCTCGTGAGGGCTAACTATGGCTACACCTTC
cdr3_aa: CASSSLVRANYGYTF

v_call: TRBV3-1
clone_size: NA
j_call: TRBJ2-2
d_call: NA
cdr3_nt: TGTGCCAGCAGCCAGGATAGAACCGGGGAGCTGTTTTTT
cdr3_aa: CASSQDRTGELFF

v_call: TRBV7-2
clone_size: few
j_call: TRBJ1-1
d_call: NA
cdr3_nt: TGTGCCAGCAGCTTAGGAGTTGGCAGGGAAGCTTTCTTT
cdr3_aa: CASSLGVGREAFF

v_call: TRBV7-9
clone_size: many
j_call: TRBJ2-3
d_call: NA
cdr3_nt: TGTGCCAGCAGCTGGAGGTTCACAGATACGCAGTATTTT
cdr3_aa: CASSWRFTDTQYF

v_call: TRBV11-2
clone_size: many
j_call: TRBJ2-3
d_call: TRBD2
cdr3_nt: TGTGCCAGCAGCTGGACGGTAGCGGGGACCACAGATACGCAGTATTTT
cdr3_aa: CASSWTVAGTTDTQYF

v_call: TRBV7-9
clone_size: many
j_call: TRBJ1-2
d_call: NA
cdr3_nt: TGTGCCAGCAGCCCCGACTACTATGGCTACACCTTC
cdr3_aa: CASSPDYYGYTF

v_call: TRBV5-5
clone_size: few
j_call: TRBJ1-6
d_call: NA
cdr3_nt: TGTGCCAGCAGCTTGGTAGGGTCGGGTTCCTATAATTCACCCCTCCACTTT
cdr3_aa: CASSLVGSGSYNSPLHF

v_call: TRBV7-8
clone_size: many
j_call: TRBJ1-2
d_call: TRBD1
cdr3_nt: TGTGCCAGCAGCTTAGTCTTTCGGGGACAGGGTCTAATCGGTCGGGGCTACACCTTC
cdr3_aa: CASSLVFRGQGLIGRGYTF

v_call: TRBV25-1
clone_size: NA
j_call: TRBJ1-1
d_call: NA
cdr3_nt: TGTGCCAGCAGGCTCGGGGTTGGAGAAGCTTTCTTT
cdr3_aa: CASRLGVGEAFF

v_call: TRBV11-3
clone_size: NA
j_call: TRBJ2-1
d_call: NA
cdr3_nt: TGTGCCAGCAGCCCAGCCGGGACTCCTTACAATGAGCAGTTCTTC
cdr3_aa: CASSPAGTPYNEQFF

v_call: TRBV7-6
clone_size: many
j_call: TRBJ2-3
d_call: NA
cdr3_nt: TGTGCCACCCGCTATGTGCGGGGGCCTAGCACAGATACGCAGTATTTT
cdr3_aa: CATRYVRGPSTDTQYF

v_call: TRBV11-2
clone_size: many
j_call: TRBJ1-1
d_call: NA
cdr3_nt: TGTGCCAGCAGCACGGACGGCACTGAAGCTTTCTTT
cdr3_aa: CASSTDGTEAFF

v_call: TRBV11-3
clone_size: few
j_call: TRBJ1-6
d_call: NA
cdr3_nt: TGTGCCAGCAGCTTCGGGGAATCACCCCTCCACTTT
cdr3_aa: CASSFGESPLHF

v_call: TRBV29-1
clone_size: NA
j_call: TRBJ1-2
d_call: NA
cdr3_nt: TGCAGCGTTGAAGATCCTTGGGGGGCCTATGGCTACACCTTC
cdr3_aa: CSVEDPWGAYGYTF

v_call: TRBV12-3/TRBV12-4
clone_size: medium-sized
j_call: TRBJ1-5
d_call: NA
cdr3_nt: TGTGCCAGCAGTTTAGGTTTGGGGGGTAGTCAGCCCCAGCATTTT
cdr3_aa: CASSLGLGGSQPQHF

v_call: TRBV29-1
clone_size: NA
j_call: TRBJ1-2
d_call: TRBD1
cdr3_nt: TGCAGCGTTGGTGGGACAGGGTATGGCTACACCTTC
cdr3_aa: CSVGGTGYGYTF

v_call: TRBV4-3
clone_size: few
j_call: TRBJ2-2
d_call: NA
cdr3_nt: TGCGCCAGCAGCCAACAGTCAACTACCGGGGAGCTGTTTTTT
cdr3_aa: CASSQQSTTGELFF

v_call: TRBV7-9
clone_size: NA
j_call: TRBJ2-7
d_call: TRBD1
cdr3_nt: TGTGCCAGCAGCTTTTGGGGACAGGGATTGACCTACGAGCAGTACTTC
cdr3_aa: CASSFWGQGLTYEQYF

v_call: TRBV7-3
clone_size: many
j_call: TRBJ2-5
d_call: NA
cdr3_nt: TGTGCCAGCAGCTTAGGGCAGGCCCAAGAGACCCAGTACTTC
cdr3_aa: CASSLGQAQETQYF

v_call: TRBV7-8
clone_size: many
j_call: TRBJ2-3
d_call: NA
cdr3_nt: TGTGCCAGCAGCTTAGTCGGATCTCCTAGCACAGATACGCAGTATTTT
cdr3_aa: CASSLVGSPSTDTQYF

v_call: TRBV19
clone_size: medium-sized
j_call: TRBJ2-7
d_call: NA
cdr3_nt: TGTGCCAGTAGTATGGGCAGTTGGACTCGCGAGCAGTACTTC
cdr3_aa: CASSMGSWTREQYF

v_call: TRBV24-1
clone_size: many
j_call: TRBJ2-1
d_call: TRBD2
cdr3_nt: TGTGCCACCAGTGATTTGGATAGCGGGGCATACAATGAGCAGTTCTTC
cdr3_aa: CATSDLDSGAYNEQFF